Presented here are 29 T cell receptor beta chains from one specimen sequenced in a study of cytomegalovirus exposure and HLA in healthy donors (dated by TCRdb to 2016 to 2017). Library method: the immunoSEQ multiplex PCR assay. For the multiplex PCR, a mixture combining 60 forward primers for TCR Vbeta segments and 13 reverse primers for TCR Jbeta segments was used. The table was pulled from immuneACCESS by TCRdb, which kept in-frame rearrangements only. Such tables lose some clones; where checked, under half of the loss comes from unresolved V genes, and the rest has no known cause. The sample includes under 200,000 clones, with over 60% observed a single time. The ten largest account for 5.7% of the sample. The specimen was PBMCs. These receptors came from a man in his forties or fifties in good health and CMV-seronegative.

The V call is TRBV19, the J call TRBJ2-3; the D is unclear. The CDR3 is 13 amino acids. Germline-derived CDR1 and CDR2 are LNHDA and SQIVND (reference sequence). V lost 4 bases and J 1 base, leaving 6 bases between the germline ends. For the CDR3, the DNA is TGTGCCAGTAGTAGCGGCCGCACAGATACGCAGTATTTT. Protein sequence: CASSSGRTDTQYF.

The V call is TRBV14, the J call TRBJ2-5; TRBD2 matches 8 bases. CDR1 and CDR2 (germline): SGHDN, FVKESK. CDR3 size: 15 residues. V lost 3 bases and J lost 5; bases outside the gene matches: 8. The CDR3 region is CASSQRREGRETQYF. The CDR3 DNA sequence: TGTGCCAGCAGCCAGCGACGGGAGGGCCGGGAGACCCAGTACTTC.

J is TRBJ2-1 and V is TRBV5-8; the D gene is possibly TRBD2 (6 bases). V was trimmed by 0 bases and J by 7 bases, leaving 14 bases between them. Germline V gene lookup returns CDR1 SGHTS and CDR2 YDEGEE. The CDR3 totals 15 residues. The CDR3: CASSLGLVSSNEQFF. CDR3 nucleotides: TGTGCCAGCAGCTTGGGACTAGTTAGTTCGAATGAGCAGTTCTTC.

A word on this clone: This same CDR3 is encoded by further DNA sequences in the sample. The V call is TRBV18, the J call TRBJ1-3; 7 positions match TRBD1. CDR1 and CDR2 (germline): KGHSH, LQKENI. The CDR3 has 15 residues. V lost 3 bases and J lost 1; bases outside the gene matches: 3. This CDR3 reads CASSPDRSSGNTIYF. CDR3 nucleotides: TGTGCCAGCTCACCGGACAGGTCGTCTGGAAACACCATATATTTT.

V is TRBV7-9 and J is TRBJ2-7, with 7 bases identical to TRBD1. CDR1 SEHNR and CDR2 FQNEAQ come from the germline V gene (reference sequence). The CDR3 covers 14 residues. The ends lost 4 bases at V and 3 bases at J; junction bases unmatched: 6. The CDR3 region is CASSSPTGNYEQYF. In DNA, the CDR3 is TGTGCCAGCAGCTCCCCGACAGGGAACTACGAGCAGTACTTC.

The V call is TRBV6-6, the J call TRBJ2-7, with 7 bases fitting TRBD1. The V gene's germline CDR1 is MNHNY and CDR2 SVGAGI (reference sequence). After removal of 6 bases from V and 2 bases from J, the junction contained 10 bases not matched to a gene. The CDR3 extends over 15 amino acids. CDR3 sequence: CASRRTGSDTYEQYF. Written as DNA, the CDR3 is TGTGCCAGCAGAAGGACAGGCTCGGATACCTACGAGCAGTACTTC.

V and J are TRBV2 and TRBJ1-3; D not resolved. CDR3 length: 14 residues. CDR1 is SNHLY, CDR2 FYNNEI, per germline. The V end was cut by 5 bases, the J end by 0 bases, with 8 bases between. This CDR3 is CASSSGFSGNTIYF. The CDR3, as DNA: TGTGCCAGCAGTAGCGGTTTCTCTGGAAACACCATATATTTT.

The chain recombines TRBV5-8 with TRBJ1-2; 7 nucleotides line up with TRBD1. Per germline, CDR1 SGHTS and CDR2 YDEGEE. The length of the CDR3 is 14 residues. The V gene end was trimmed by 4 bases and the J gene end by 7 bases; junction bases not matched to a gene: 10. The chain's CDR3 is CASSRPDRVGGYTF. The CDR3 DNA follows: TGTGCCAGCAGCAGACCAGACAGGGTCGGTGGCTACACCTTC.

The chain has TRBV29-1 and TRBJ1-2, with 7 bases aligning to TRBD1. Unmatched junction bases numbered 4, after V lost 4 bases and J lost 8 bases. Germline CDR1 and CDR2: SQVTM and ANQGSEA. The length of the CDR3 is 11 residues. As DNA, the CDR3 is TGCAGCGTTGGACAGGGAGGAGGCTACACCTTC. Translated, it gives CSVGQGGGYTF.

In its sample, this clone was seen a few times. The chain uses TRBV28 and TRBJ2-7; TRBD1 matches at 7 bases. J lost 6 bases, V lost 6 bases, and 11 bases had no gene match. The CDR3 runs 14 residues. Germline lookup yields CDR1 MDHEN and CDR2 SYDVKM. The DNA of the CDR3 is TGTGCCAGCAGCCCGACAGGGTTTTACGGCGAGCAGTACTTC. Its protein is CASSPTGFYGEQYF.

V and J are TRBV2 and TRBJ2-1, with TRBD2 identical over 8 bases. Germline CDR1 and CDR2: SNHLY and FYNNEI. V lost 10 bases, J lost 9 bases, and 14 bases stayed unmatched. CDR3 size: 14 residues. The CDR3 nucleotides are TGTGCCACCTCCGGGACCGGGGGGGCAGGTGAGCAGTTCTTC. Translation: CATSGTGGAGEQFF.

This clone occurred once. The V and J genes are TRBV5-1 and TRBJ2-7; a weak D match, TRBD1 (6 bases). Germline values: CDR1 SGHRS, CDR2 YFSETQ. The CDR3 is 14 residues long. V dropped 1 base and J dropped 4 bases, with 12 bases sitting between them. CDR3 bases: TGCGCCAGCAGCTTGACAGGGTCCTTATACGAGCAGTACTTC. Translated, it gives CASSLTGSLYEQYF.

In DNA form, the CDR3 reads TGTGCCAGCAGCGCGGGACAGTTCCGATATAATTCACCCCTCCACTTT. It specifies CASSAGQFRYNSPLHF. This chain connects TRBV9 to TRBJ1-6; the match to TRBD1 covers 7 bases. The CDR3 is made up of 16 amino acids. J gave up 4 bases and V 3 bases, and 7 bases lay outside the gene matches. Germline loops: CDR1 SGDLS, CDR2 YYNGEE. Filled out from reference TRBV9 and TRBJ1-6, the complete variable domain reads DSGVTQTPKHLITATGQRVTLRCSPRSGDLSVYWYQQSLDQGLQFLIQYYNGEERAKGNILERFSAQQFPDLHSELNLSSLELGDSALYFCASSAGQFRYNSPLHFGNGTRLTVT.

This chain links TRBV30 with TRBJ1-2; 11 bases align to TRBD1. The length of the CDR3 is 15 residues. Losses at the gene ends were 3 bases for V and 2 bases for J; bases not matched to a gene: 5. The germline gives CDR1 GTSNPN, CDR2 SVGIG (reference sequence). The CDR3 sequence: CAWRLGQGANYGYTF. The CDR3 DNA reads TGTGCCTGGAGACTCGGACAGGGGGCCAACTATGGCTACACCTTC.

V and J are TRBV7-2 and TRBJ2-1; a weak D match, TRBD2 (5 bases). CDR3 length: 15 residues. CDR1 is SGHTA, CDR2 FQGNSA, per germline. The V and J ends lost 4 bases and 1 base respectively, with 11 bases between them. The CDR3 bases are TGTGCCAGCAGCTCGGCGGGCCTATCCTACAATGAGCAGTTCTTC. Protein: CASSSAGLSYNEQFF.

The chain employs TRBV5-6 and TRBJ1-1, with 8 bases lining up with TRBD1. Trimming cost V 4 bases and J 1 base; bases outside gene matches: 9. The CDR3 runs to 16 residues. The germline gives CDR1 SGHDT, CDR2 YYEEEE. In DNA, the CDR3 is TGTGCCAGCAGCCTCCGAATCGACAGGGGGAACACTGAAGCTTTCTTT. The encoded protein is CASSLRIDRGNTEAFF.

The rearrangement links TRBV6-5 to TRBJ2-7; weak D call: TRBD1 (6 bases). This CDR3 region has 14 residues. Looked up from germline, CDR1 is MNHEY and CDR2 is SVGAGI. Trimming took off 5 bases at V and 7 bases at J, with 18 bases between the two ends. Here the CDR3 reads CASSGDRTIREQYF. Written as DNA, the CDR3 is TGTGCCAGCAGTGGAGACAGGACGATACGGGAGCAGTACTTC.

This clone is a singleton in its sample. The CDR3 coding sequence is TGTGCCACAGACAGGGGGAGGAATCAGCCCCAGCATTTT. Translated: CATDRGRNQPQHF. The chain links TRBV5-8 to TRBJ1-5; 9 nucleotides align to TRBD1. V gave up 9 bases and J gave up 4 bases; unmatched junction bases: 5. The CDR3 sequence is 13 residues long. Germline assignment: CDR1 SGHTS and CDR2 YDEGEE. Full variable domain (missing parts from reference TRBV5-8 and TRBJ1-5): EAGVTQSPTHLIKTRGQQATLRCSPISGHTSVYWYQQALGLGLQFLLWYDEGEERNRGNFPPRFSGRQFPNYSSELNVNALELEDSALYLCATDRGRNQPQHFGDGTRLSIL.

The CDR3 DNA reads TGTGCCAGCTCACCAGGAACCAGGGGGCGCTTTAATGAAAAACTGTTTTTT. This sequence encodes CASSPGTRGRFNEKLFF. V is TRBV18 and J is TRBJ1-4; 8 bases match TRBD1. CDR1 is KGHSH, CDR2 LQKENI, per germline. The CDR3 contains 17 residues. Germline trimming cut 2 bases from V and 4 bases from J; bases unmatched to any gene: 9.

This rearrangement joins TRBV6-5 to TRBJ2-7, with 10 bases that match TRBD2. The germline V gene encodes CDR1 MNHEY and CDR2 SVGAGI. After removal of 2 bases from V and 3 bases from J, the junction contained 4 bases not matched to a gene. The CDR3 is 15 amino acids. The CDR3 here is CASSYQLAGLYEQYF. As DNA, the CDR3 is TGTGCCAGCAGTTACCAACTAGCGGGGCTCTACGAGCAGTACTTC.

The V gene is TRBV7-7, the J gene TRBJ1-6; a possible D gene is TRBD1 (6 bases). Germline V gene data show CDR1 as SSHAT and CDR2 as FNYEAQ (reference sequence). V dropped 1 base and J dropped 9 bases, with 7 bases sitting between them. This CDR3 comprises 13 residues. Here the CDR3 DNA reads TGTGCCAGCAGCTTAGAACAGGGTTCACCCCTCCACTTT. Translated, it gives CASSLEQGSPLHF.

V and J are TRBV4-1 and TRBJ2-2; TRBD2 matches at 7 bases. CDR1 and CDR2 from the germline V gene are MGHRA and YSYEKL. The CDR3 sequence is 16 residues long. Trimming at V came to 1 base and at J to 4 bases, leaving 6 bases not matched to a gene. This CDR3 is CASSQGWAGVTGELFF. The CDR3 bases are TGCGCCAGCAGCCAAGGATGGGCGGGAGTCACCGGGGAGCTGTTTTTT.

This clone was seen a single time. V usage is TRBV15 and J usage is TRBJ2-3; TRBD2 matches 7 bases. Germline trimming cut 0 bases from V and 2 bases from J; bases unmatched to any gene: 14. From germline, CDR1 is LNHNV and CDR2 YYDKDF (reference sequence). This CDR3 comprises 19 residues. The CDR3 DNA reads TGTGCCACCAGCAGAGATCTTGGGGCTAGCGGAGAAATCACAGATACGCAGTATTTT. Protein: CATSRDLGASGEITDTQYF.

The V gene is TRBV5-1, the J gene TRBJ2-2; weak D call: TRBD2 (6 bases). There are 17 residues in the CDR3. Trimming cost V 3 bases and J 3 bases, with 18 bases left between them. Germline V gene sequence: CDR1 SGHRS, CDR2 YFSETQ. CDR3 bases: TGCGCCAGCAGCTCAACGCCAGGAGGGTCGGACACCGGGGAGCTGTTTTTT. Encoded protein: CASSSTPGGSDTGELFF.

This chain links TRBV6-4 with TRBJ2-1; the match to TRBD2 covers 11 bases. This CDR3 is built from 15 residues. Per the germline V gene, CDR1 is MRHNA and CDR2 is SNTAGT. V shed 4 bases and J 4 bases; nucleotides not matched to a gene: 3. The CDR3: CASSGASGRYNEQFF. The CDR3 DNA is TGTGCCAGCAGTGGGGCTAGCGGGAGGTACAATGAGCAGTTCTTC.

The chain employs TRBV29-1 and TRBJ2-5; TRBD2 matches at 9 bases. Germline lookup yields CDR1 SQVTM and CDR2 ANQGSEA. CDR3 length: 14 amino acids. The V gene end was trimmed by 2 bases and the J gene end by 4 bases; junction bases not matched to a gene: 5. The CDR3 DNA sequence: TGCAGCGTTGAACGGCGGGAGGGCCGAGAGACCCAGTACTTC. Translating it yields CSVERREGRETQYF. Complete variable domain (other parts from reference TRBV29-1 and TRBJ2-5): SAVISQKPSRDICQRGTSLTIQCQVDSQVTMMFWYRQQPGQSLTLIATANQGSEATYESGFVIDKFPISRPNLTFSTLTVSNMSPEDSSIYLCSVERREGRETQYFGPGTRLLVL.

This chain connects TRBV6-5 to TRBJ2-6, with a tentative D call TRBD2 (6 bases). This CDR3 has 15 amino acids. Germline-derived CDR1 and CDR2 are MNHEY and SVGAGI. V shed 6 bases and J shed 2 bases, with 11 bases lying between them. The CDR3 DNA follows: TGTGCCAGCAGACGAGGCGGGACTGGGGCCAACGTCCTGACTTTC. Protein: CASRRGGTGANVLTF.

Remarks on this clone: At one end the junction does not follow the germline gene, possibly because of a read error. The chain has TRBV13 and TRBJ2-3; TRBD2 agrees at 9 bases. This CDR3 is built from 13 residues. Germline assignment: CDR1 PRHDT and CDR2 FYEKMQ (reference sequence). CDR3 protein: CASSGTSRDTQYF. As DNA, the CDR3 is TGTGCCAGCAGCGGGACTAGCAGAGATACGCAGTATTTT.

J is TRBJ2-1 and V is TRBV11-3, with 9 bases aligning to TRBD1. The CDR3 totals 15 residues. V was pared by 4 bases and J by 4 bases, with 5 bases of the junction left unmatched. CDR1 is SGHNT and CDR2 is YENEEA in the germline V gene. CDR3 bases: TGTGCCAGCAGCTCCGGACAGGGGTTGTACAATGAGCAGTTCTTC. As protein: CASSSGQGLYNEQFF.